These T cell receptor beta chains were read from a single sample in a study of shared clonotypes between healthy human individuals. Data came from immunoSEQ multiplex PCR; TCRdb stores just in-frame clones and leaves some out. The table lists nearly 2 million clones, over 85% of them singletons. What was sequenced was naive CD8+ T cells sorted from blood. The receptors originated from a man aged 18 to 35 in good health. Both conserved end residues are part of each CDR3. The D gene is left open where the match is weak. The size field is filled for only some rows; it gives once, few, many or a size class.

j_call,v_call,clone_size,d_call,cdr3_nt,cdr3_aa
TRBJ1-1,TRBV30,few,NA,TGTGCCTGGAGCAGCAGGGCCACTGAAGCTTTCTTT,CAWSSRATEAFF
TRBJ2-2,TRBV4-3,NA,NA,TGCGCCAGCAGCCAAGAACTTGGCAGGGTTGGCACCGGGGAGCTGTTTTTT,CASSQELGRVGTGELFF
TRBJ2-4,TRBV5-1,NA,NA,TGCGCCAGCAGCTTGAGAGGTGCCGACCGTGACATTCAGTACTTC,CASSLRGADRDIQYF
TRBJ2-2,TRBV11-2,NA,TRBD1,TGTGCCAGCAGCCTCCCACAGGGGGCGATCGGGGAGCTGTTTTTT,CASSLPQGAIGELFF
TRBJ1-3,TRBV27,few,TRBD1,TGTGCCAGCAGCCATAACAGGGGTGAGGTTGGAAACACCATATATTTT,CASSHNRGEVGNTIYF
TRBJ1-2,TRBV27,NA,NA,TGTGCCAGCAGTTTAGGAGGGAGCGGCTACACCTTC,CASSLGGSGYTF
TRBJ2-3,TRBV27,NA,TRBD1,TGTGCCAGCAGTTTCTCGGTTGGACAGGCAATAAGGGATACGCAGTATTTT,CASSFSVGQAIRDTQYF
TRBJ2-1,TRBV7-9,once,TRBD2,TGTGCCAGCAGCTTAATAGGACTAGGGGTTACTGAGCAGTTCTTC,CASSLIGLGVTEQFF
TRBJ1-1,TRBV5-6,NA,NA,TGTGCCAGCAACTTAGGAACTGAAGCTTTCTTT,CASNLGTEAFF
TRBJ2-4,TRBV2,once,TRBD1,TGTGCCAGCAGTGGGGACAGGGGGCGCGCGGACAAAAACATTCAGTACTTC,CASSGDRGRADKNIQYF
TRBJ2-1,TRBV19,NA,TRBD1,TGTGCCAGTAGTAGGACAGGGGTAGAGGACAATGAGCAGTTCTTC,CASSRTGVEDNEQFF
TRBJ2-1,TRBV27,NA,TRBD2,TGTGCCAGCAGTTTAGCGGAGACTAGCGGTCACAATGAGCAGTTCTTC,CASSLAETSGHNEQFF
TRBJ1-1,TRBV9,NA,NA,TGTGCCAGCAGCGTAGCCCCAGGGAACACTGAAGCTTTCTTT,CASSVAPGNTEAFF
TRBJ2-1,TRBV9,NA,NA,TGTGCCAGCAGCCCAGGGGCGGGCTCCTACAATGAGCAGTTCTTC,CASSPGAGSYNEQFF
TRBJ2-2,TRBV30,once,NA,TGTGCCTGGAGTGTTGGGGGGACCGGGGAGCTGTTTTTT,CAWSVGGTGELFF
TRBJ1-1,TRBV13,NA,NA,TGTGCCAGCAGCCCCGGGCCATGGGGCACTGAAGCTTTCTTT,CASSPGPWGTEAFF
TRBJ2-7,TRBV6-1,NA,TRBD2,TGTGCCAGCAGTGAAGGAGGCAGGGTTGCTAGCGGGAGGCCTCCCTACGAGCAGTACTTC,CASSEGGRVASGRPPYEQYF
TRBJ2-5,TRBV6-4,NA,TRBD2,TGTGCCAGCAGTGACCATACCTCTAGCGGGGGAGTCCAAGAGACCCAGTACTTC,CASSDHTSSGGVQETQYF
TRBJ1-4,TRBV6-1,NA,NA,TGTGCCAGCAGTGAACTGGGGGAAGTATCTAATGAAAAACTGTTTTTT,CASSELGEVSNEKLFF
TRBJ2-3,TRBV19,NA,TRBD2,TGTGCCAGCGGGGGGTATGACACAGATACGCAGTATTTT,CASGGYDTDTQYF
TRBJ1-1,TRBV12-5,NA,NA,TGTGCTAGTGGCCAAGGGGACATCAACACTGAAGCTTTCTTT,CASGQGDINTEAFF
TRBJ2-5,TRBV5-4,NA,NA,TGTGCCAGCAGCTTGGTGGGGACCGGCCAAGAGACCCAGTACTTC,CASSLVGTGQETQYF
TRBJ2-5,TRBV2,NA,NA,TGTGCCAGCAGTTCCGGCGGGGTCGACCAAGAGACCCAGTACTTC,CASSSGGVDQETQYF
TRBJ2-7,TRBV29-1,NA,TRBD1,TGCAGCGTTGAATTGGGGACAGGGGATTACGAGCAGTACTTC,CSVELGTGDYEQYF
TRBJ2-2,TRBV6-5,NA,NA,TGTGCCAGCAGTTACGTGACAGGAAGCACCGGGGAGCTGTTTTTT,CASSYVTGSTGELFF
TRBJ2-7,TRBV27,NA,NA,TGTGCCAGCAGTAACCAGGTCTGGCCCTACGAGCAGTACTTC,CASSNQVWPYEQYF
TRBJ2-2,TRBV15,once,NA,TGTGCCACCAGCAGACCTTTCACCGGGGAGCTGTTTTTT,CATSRPFTGELFF
TRBJ2-1,TRBV5-8,NA,NA,TGTGCCAGCAGCCCCGGACTAAGCTCCTACAATGAGCAGTTCTTC,CASSPGLSSYNEQFF
TRBJ1-2,TRBV19,NA,TRBD1,TGTGCCAGTAGTATTTTACAGGGGTCTACCTATGGCTACACCTTC,CASSILQGSTYGYTF
TRBJ2-2,TRBV29-1,NA,NA,TGCAGCGTTACCTTCGCGAACACCGGGGAGCTGTTTTTT,CSVTFANTGELFF
TRBJ2-1,TRBV28,NA,NA,TGTGCCAGCAACCGGGGCTCCTACAATGAGCAGTTCTTC,CASNRGSYNEQFF
TRBJ2-7,TRBV30,NA,NA,TGTGCCTGGAGTGTAGGGGCTGGGTCCTACGAGCAGTACTTC,CAWSVGAGSYEQYF
TRBJ1-1,TRBV6-5,NA,NA,TGTGCCAGCAGTTACTTATCAACAGTGAACACTGAAGCTTTCTTT,CASSYLSTVNTEAFF
TRBJ2-7,TRBV30,once,NA,TGTGCCTGGAGGGGGGACGCGTACGAGCAGTACTTC,CAWRGDAYEQYF
TRBJ2-3,TRBV25-1,NA,TRBD2,TGTGCCAGCACAGCGGGGATGGGCACAGATACGCAGTATTTT,CASTAGMGTDTQYF
TRBJ2-2,TRBV11-2,NA,NA,TGTGCCAGCAGCTCACATAGAGAGAACACCGGGGAGCTGTTTTTT,CASSSHRENTGELFF
TRBJ2-5,TRBV25-1,NA,NA,TGTGCCAGCAGTGACGTTTGGGAGGGGGTGGAGACCCAGTACTTC,CASSDVWEGVETQYF
TRBJ2-1,TRBV25-1,NA,NA,TGTGCCAGCAGTGCCAGGGTCACGGATGAGCAGTTCTTC,CASSARVTDEQFF
TRBJ2-7,TRBV27,NA,NA,TGTGCCAGCAGTTGGGGTCAGGGTAGCAGCGAGCAGTACTTC,CASSWGQGSSEQYF
TRBJ2-6,TRBV12-2,once,NA,TGTGCAAGTCGCCTAAGCCCTCAGGGGCGTAGCTCTGGGGCCAACGTCCTGACTTTC,CASRLSPQGRSSGANVLTF
TRBJ1-3,TRBV5-6,NA,NA,TGTGCCAGCAGCTGGGGAAACTCTGGAAACACCATATATTTT,CASSWGNSGNTIYF
TRBJ2-5,TRBV6-5,NA,TRBD1,TGTGCCAGCAGTTATTCCGGGACAGGCTTGGGGGAGACCCAGTACTTC,CASSYSGTGLGETQYF
TRBJ1-1,TRBV7-9,once,TRBD1,TGTGCCAGCAGCTCCCGGACAGGGAGCACTGAAGCTTTCTTT,CASSSRTGSTEAFF
TRBJ2-1,TRBV19,NA,TRBD2,TGTGCCAGTAGTATAGGTCCTAGCGGGACCTACAATGAGCAGTTCTTC,CASSIGPSGTYNEQFF
TRBJ1-6,TRBV5-6,NA,NA,TGTGCCAGCAGCCGCGGGGCCGGTTCACCCCTCCACTTT,CASSRGAGSPLHF
TRBJ2-7,TRBV4-1,NA,NA,TGCGCCAGCAGCCAAGATAAAGGGCAGGGGTCCTACGAGCAGTACTTC,CASSQDKGQGSYEQYF
TRBJ1-2,TRBV4-1,NA,NA,TGCGCCAGCAGCCAAGATAATTCGGCAGCTAGCTATGGCTACACCTTC,CASSQDNSAASYGYTF
TRBJ2-4,TRBV6-1,once,NA,TGTGCCAGCAGTGAACGCAGGGAAGGGCAAAACATTCAGTACTTC,CASSERREGQNIQYF
TRBJ2-7,TRBV28,NA,TRBD1,TGTGCCAGCAGTTTCCCCCCGGACAGGGTGTCGGGCGAGCAGTACTTC,CASSFPPDRVSGEQYF
TRBJ2-1,TRBV19,once,NA,TGTGCCAGTAGTTACTCCCGGGGGAATGAGCAGTTCTTC,CASSYSRGNEQFF
TRBJ1-4,TRBV28,NA,NA,TGTGCCAGCAGCACAGAAGCAACTAATGAAAAACTGTTTTTT,CASSTEATNEKLFF
TRBJ1-1,TRBV28,NA,NA,TGTGCCAGCAGCGAAGACCCTGCTGCGAACACTGAAGCTTTCTTT,CASSEDPAANTEAFF
TRBJ1-6,TRBV27,NA,NA,TGTGCCAGCAGTTTAGAATCCTATGGGGGCTATAATTCACCCCTCCACTTT,CASSLESYGGYNSPLHF
TRBJ2-7,TRBV9,NA,NA,TGTGCCAGCAGCCCAGCTTATCTCCTACGGGAGCAGTACTTC,CASSPAYLLREQYF
TRBJ2-7,TRBV27,once,TRBD2,TGTGCCAGCAGTCCCGGACTAGGGATGGGCGAGCAGTACTTC,CASSPGLGMGEQYF
TRBJ1-1,TRBV5-5,NA,NA,TGTGCCAGCAGCCTCAATCCGGGACCGACTGAAGCTTTCTTT,CASSLNPGPTEAFF
TRBJ2-7,TRBV11-2,NA,TRBD2,TGTGCCAGCAGCTTGACTAGCGGGAGTTACGAGCAGTACTTC,CASSLTSGSYEQYF
TRBJ2-5,TRBV7-9,NA,TRBD2,TGTGCCAGCAGCCGGACTAGCGGGAGGGAGACCCAGTACTTC,CASSRTSGRETQYF